The 13 T cell receptor beta chains below were found in one sample sequenced in a study of blood T cells in healthy people across ages. The authors ran a second PCR of roughly 6 to 12 cycles using a sample-barcoded 5' primer and a J-beta primer mix. TCRdb itself ran the 5' RACE reads through MiXCR, one entry per CDR3 protein. The table lists about 930,000 distinct CDR3 sequences, under 35% of them singletons. The data were also submitted as part of a second study, on T cells of mothers and their children.

The specimen was blood. These receptors came from a woman aged 40 to 50 in good health.

The chain is built from TRBV7-2 and TRBJ2-7; a possible D gene is TRBD1 (6 bases). This CDR3 spans 14 amino acids. The V gene's germline CDR1 is SGHTA and CDR2 FQGNSA. The V and J ends lost 7 bases and 3 bases respectively, with 16 bases between them. Here the CDR3 reads CASTLGQGHYEQYF. Written as DNA, the CDR3 is TGTGCCAGCACCCTGGGGCAGGGGCACTACGAGCAGTACTTC.

This chain uses TRBV28 with TRBJ2-3; 7 bases are a match to TRBD1. CDR3 length: 14 residues. V was clipped by 3 bases and J by 4 bases; unmatched bases: 4. In germline, CDR1 is MDHEN, CDR2 SYDVKM. The CDR3 DNA follows: TGTGCCAGCAGTTTTTACACAGGGGCAGATACGCAGTATTTT. Residues: CASSFYTGADTQYF.

CDR3: CSAKAGRGLYGTQYF. DNA for the CDR3: TGCAGTGCTAAGGCGGGGCGCGGCTTGTATGGTACGCAGTATTTT. The chain employs TRBV20-1 and TRBJ2-3; a possible D gene is TRBD2 (6 bases). The germline gives CDR1 DFQATT, CDR2 SNEGSKA (reference sequence). V was trimmed by 4 bases and J by 8 bases, leaving 22 bases between them. The CDR3 consists of 15 residues.

The V call is TRBV2, the J call TRBJ1-5; TRBD1 is a possible D gene (5 bases). This CDR3 spans 15 amino acids. The germline V and J ends were trimmed by 6 bases and 1 base, with 13 bases remaining between them. In germline, CDR1 is SNHLY, CDR2 FYNNEI. The CDR3 DNA is TGTGCCAGCAGCCTTCTCAGGGCGAGCAATCAGCCCCAGCATTTT. This encodes CASSLLRASNQPQHF.

This clonotype has at least ten counts. This chain uses TRBV28 with TRBJ2-1; tentatively, D is TRBD1 (6 bases). The V end was cut by 6 bases, the J end by 5 bases, with 17 bases between. The CDR3 consists of 15 residues. The germline V gene encodes CDR1 MDHEN and CDR2 SYDVKM. The CDR3 nucleotides read TGTGCCAGCAGCCCTAGGGGGACAACCCACAATGAGCAGTTCTTC. This codes for CASSPRGTTHNEQFF. Complete variable domain (other parts from reference TRBV28 and TRBJ2-1): DVKVTQSSRYLVKRTGEKVFLECVQDMDHENMFWYRQDPGLGLRLIYFSYDVKMKEKGDIPEGYSVSREKKERFSLILESASTNQTSMYLCASSPRGTTHNEQFFGPGTRLTVL.

The chain carries TRBV6-1 and TRBJ1-2; TRBD1 might be the D (5 bases). Trimming removed 8 bases at V and 6 bases at J, with 10 bases between. The CDR3 has 11 residues. Germline V gives CDR1 MNHNS, CDR2 SASEGT. The CDR3 region has the DNA TGTGCCAGCCGCGGGGACGATGGCTACACCTTC. Residues: CASRGDDGYTF.

The chain carries TRBV20-1 and TRBJ2-5; D is possibly TRBD2 (6 bases). Looked up from germline, CDR1 is DFQATT and CDR2 is SNEGSKA (reference sequence). Between the trimmed V and J ends, which lost 5 bases and 5 bases, there was a span of 9 bases. This CDR3 has 11 residues. CDR3 DNA: TGCAGTGCTCTAGCGAGGGAGACCCAGTACTTC. It codes for CSALARETQYF.

This clonotype showed up just a few times. One end of the junction is discordant with germline, which a read error may explain. The CDR3 loop reads CASSFERGVYWNIQYF. The CDR3 bases are TGTGCCAGCAGCTTCGAGCGGGGGGTCTACTGGAACATTCAGTACTTT. The chain uses TRBV5-4 and TRBJ2-4, with 9 bases identical to TRBD2. Germline V gene data show CDR1 as SGHNT and CDR2 as YYREEE (reference sequence). The CDR3 is 16 residues long. Using reference TRBV5-4 and TRBJ2-4 for the parts outside the CDR3, the full variable domain is ETGVTQSPTHLIKTRGQQVTLRCSSQSGHNTVSWYQQALGQGPQFIFQYYREEENGRGNFPPRFSGLQFPNYSSELNVNALELDDSALYLCASSFERGVYWNIQYFGAGTRLSVL.

This clonotype was detected only a few times. The chain is built from TRBV5-4 and TRBJ2-7; D gene uncertain. The ends were cut back, 4 bases at V and 5 bases at J, with 13 bases in the middle. Germline V CDR1 and CDR2: SGHNT, YYREEE (reference sequence). The CDR3 consists of 13 residues. The CDR3: CASSLDLANEQYF. Written as DNA, the CDR3 is TGTGCCAGCAGCCTCGACCTTGCCAACGAGCAGTACTTC.

This clonotype came up a few times. A much larger clone is a single base away; this may be a read error. The V gene is TRBV27, the J gene TRBJ2-7; 10 bases are shared with TRBD2. CDR3 length: 16 residues. With V trimmed by 1 base and J by 7 bases, 10 bases remained unmatched. The germline gives CDR1 MNHEY, CDR2 SMNVEV (reference sequence). CDR3 sequence reads: CASSLLSSGGGNEQYF. Here the CDR3 DNA reads TGTGCCAGCAGTTTATTGTCCAGCGGGGGGGGGAATGAGCAGTACTTC.

The chain is built from TRBV19 and TRBJ2-6, with D tentatively TRBD1 or TRBD2 (5 bases each). This CDR3 spans 17 amino acids. Germline loops: CDR1 LNHDA, CDR2 SQIVND (reference sequence). V dropped 1 base and J dropped 4 bases, with 14 bases sitting between them. The CDR3 DNA is TGTGCCAGTAGTATAGGGTACGGGGCCCTCGGGGCCAACGTCCTGACTTTC. Amino acid sequence: CASSIGYGALGANVLTF.

This clonotype occurred a few times. The chain links TRBV6-1 to TRBJ2-7; 9 nucleotides align to TRBD1. The V gene end was trimmed by 6 bases and the J gene end by 0 bases; junction bases not matched to a gene: 9. The germline V gene has CDR1 MNHNS and CDR2 SASEGT. The CDR3 sequence is 16 residues long. CDR3 residues: CASSPRGTGSSYEQYF. The CDR3 DNA sequence: TGTGCCAGCAGCCCCAGAGGGACAGGGTCCTCCTACGAGCAGTACTTC.

This clonotype was counted only a few times. The chain employs TRBV19 and TRBJ2-7; 7 nucleotides agree with TRBD1. Germline CDR1 is LNHDA and CDR2 is SQIVND (reference sequence). CDR3 length equals 16 residues. Trimming removed 2 bases from V and 4 bases from J; junction bases left unmatched: 11. CDR3 in DNA: TGTGCCAGTAGTATAATGCAGGGGGTGACTGGTTACGAGCAGTACTTC. Translation gives CASSIMQGVTGYEQYF.